The 5 T cell receptor beta chains given below trace back to one sample, sequenced in a study of cytomegalovirus exposure and HLA in healthy donors. The PCR was carried out with 60 Vbeta primers and 13 Jbeta primers. Repertoires were generated with immunoSEQ multiplex PCR, while TCRdb's copy carries only in-frame clones and drops some. Of under 300,000 clones in the sample, about nine tenths were seen once. The sequenced material came from PBMCs. The receptors come from a girl aged 2 to 10 in good health and CMV-seronegative.

J is TRBJ2-2 and V is TRBV19; 7 bases line up with TRBD2. The CDR3 is 13 amino acids. The J segment lost 7 bases and the V segment lost 7 bases, leaving 6 bases of the junction unmatched. Germline CDR1 is LNHDA and CDR2 is SQIVND (reference sequence). CDR3 sequence reads: CASKSGGVGELFF. CDR3 nucleotide sequence: TGTGCCAGTAAAAGTGGGGGGGTCGGGGAGCTGTTTTTT.

The DNA for the CDR3 is TGTGCCAGCAGTTCCTACCCACAGGGGATCTATGGCTACACCTTC. This codes for CASSSYPQGIYGYTF. This chain uses TRBV27 with TRBJ1-2; 7 positions agree with TRBD1. Germline values: CDR1 MNHEY, CDR2 SMNVEV (reference sequence). J was trimmed by 4 bases and V by 4 bases; bases with no gene match: 9. The CDR3 is 15 residues long.

This chain connects TRBV7-9 to TRBJ1-2, with a possible D match to TRBD1 (5 bases). Germline-derived CDR1 and CDR2 are SEHNR and FQNEAQ (reference sequence). Trimming cost V 6 bases and J 0 bases, with 14 bases left between them. CDR3 length: 15 amino acids. The CDR3 is CASSMGGATNYGYTF. CDR3 DNA: TGTGCCAGCAGTATGGGGGGAGCTACTAACTATGGCTACACCTTC.

The genes are TRBV4-2 and TRBJ1-5, with 9 bases identical to TRBD1. Germline CDR1 reads LGHNA; CDR2 reads YNFKEQ. V trimming: 0 bases; J trimming: 7 bases; junction bases outside the gene matches: 16. The CDR3 is 19 amino acids. The CDR3 DNA is TGTGCCAGCAGCCAAGAGGGCGTTGGGACAGGGCTTGGGGAACAGCCCCAGCATTTT. Its translation: CASSQEGVGTGLGEQPQHF.

The rearrangement joins TRBV5-6 to TRBJ2-7; tentatively, D is TRBD2 (5 bases). V was shortened by 4 bases and J by 0 bases, with 11 bases between the two germline ends. The germline V gene has CDR1 SGHDT and CDR2 YYEEEE. CDR3 size: 14 residues. In nucleotides, the CDR3 is TGTGCCAGCAGCCTCGGGATTACCTCCTACGAGCAGTACTTC. As protein: CASSLGITSYEQYF.